This T cell receptor (beta chain) derives from a study of blood T cell repertoires in COVID-19. Overall study: The samples span acute and convalescent COVID-19 from the United States, Italy and Spain.

Some clones are missing from TCRdb's copy, which holds only in-frame ones; the method was immunoSEQ multiplex PCR. Among 210,000 or so clones, approximately 80% were seen once, and the ten largest hold 15% to 20%. This clone was found a few times. Germline CDR1 reads ENHRY; CDR2 reads SYGVKD. The CDR3 length is 17 residues. Trimming removed 2 bases from V and 4 bases from J; junction bases left unmatched: 4. This clonotype was obtained from a human donor in a cohort sampled during active COVID-19. V and J are TRBV10-3 and TRBJ2-3, with TRBD2 matching 15 bases. The sample consisted of peripheral blood. The CDR3 region is CAISEGLAGGPSDTQYF. In nucleotides, the CDR3 is TGTGCCATCAGTGAGGGACTAGCGGGAGGGCCTTCAGATACGCAGTATTTT.